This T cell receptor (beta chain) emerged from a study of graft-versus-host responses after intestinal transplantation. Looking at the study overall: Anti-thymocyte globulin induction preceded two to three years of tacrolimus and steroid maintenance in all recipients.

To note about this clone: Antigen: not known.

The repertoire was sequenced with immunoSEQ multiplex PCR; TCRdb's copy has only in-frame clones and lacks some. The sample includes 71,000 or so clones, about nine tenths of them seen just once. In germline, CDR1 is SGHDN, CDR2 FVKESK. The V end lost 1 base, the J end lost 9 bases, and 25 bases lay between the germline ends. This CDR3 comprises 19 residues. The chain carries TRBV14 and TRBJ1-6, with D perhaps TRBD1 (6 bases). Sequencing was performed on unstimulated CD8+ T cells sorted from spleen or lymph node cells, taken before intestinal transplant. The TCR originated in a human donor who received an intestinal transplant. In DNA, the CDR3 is TGTGCCAGCAGCCAAGCAACCCGACAGGCCCAAGAATTGATTTCACCCCTCCACTTT. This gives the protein CASSQATRQAQELISPLHF.